These T cell receptor beta chains were read from a single sample in a study of blood T cells in healthy people across ages. In TCRdb, the 5' RACE reads were re-called with MiXCR into one record per CDR3 protein. The top ten hold roughly 24% of the sample, which has approximately 2,000,000 distinct CDR3 sequences, around 40% seen once. Sequencing used blood. Receptor source: a human donor in good health. CDR3s include the opening cysteine and the closing phenylalanine or tryptophan. The D gene is left open where the match is weak. Size values are once, few and many counts, or a class for expanded clones, and some rows have none.

CDR3aa: CASSFVGTDLGEQDF
CDR3nt: TGTGCCAGCAGTTTTGTCGGGACGGACCTGGGTGAGCAGGACTTC
v_gene: TRBV28
d_gene: -
j_gene: TRBJ2-4
abundance: once

CDR3aa: CASSPLIAGGQFF
CDR3nt: TGTGCCAGCAGCCCACTCATAGCGGGAGGGCAGTTCTTC
v_gene: TRBV3-1
d_gene: TRBD2
j_gene: TRBJ2-1
abundance: few

CDR3aa: CASSYIAGGHNEQFF
CDR3nt: TGTGCCAGCAGTTACATAGCGGGGGGGCACAATGAGCAGTTCTTC
v_gene: TRBV6-6
d_gene: TRBD2
j_gene: TRBJ2-1
abundance: -

CDR3aa: CASSFRQGGNEQFF
CDR3nt: TGTGCCAGCAGTTTCCGACAGGGTGGCAATGAGCAGTTCTTC
v_gene: TRBV6-2/TRBV6-3
d_gene: TRBD1
j_gene: TRBJ2-1
abundance: -

CDR3aa: CSVVGGGTEAFF
CDR3nt: TGCAGCGTTGTGGGTGGAGGCACTGAAGCTTTCTTT
v_gene: TRBV29-1
d_gene: -
j_gene: TRBJ1-1
abundance: -

CDR3aa: CASSLGDDRSLQQYF
CDR3nt: TGTGCCAGCAGCTTAGGGGACGACAGGAGCTTACAGCAGTACTTC
v_gene: TRBV11-1
d_gene: -
j_gene: TRBJ2-5
abundance: once

CDR3aa: CASSLNGLAGGSEQFF
CDR3nt: TGTGCCAGCAGCTTAAATGGACTAGCGGGGGGTAGTGAGCAGTTCTTC
v_gene: TRBV7-3
d_gene: TRBD2
j_gene: TRBJ2-1
abundance: -

CDR3aa: CASSLGLADNEQYF
CDR3nt: TGTGCCAGCAGCTTAGGACTAGCGGACAATGAGCAGTACTTC
v_gene: TRBV7-6
d_gene: TRBD2
j_gene: TRBJ2-7
abundance: -

CDR3aa: CASSETSSYNSPLHF
CDR3nt: TGCGCCAGCAGCGAGACCAGCTCCTATAATTCACCCCTCCACTTT
v_gene: TRBV6-5
d_gene: -
j_gene: TRBJ1-6
abundance: many

CDR3aa: CASSDDLSQSPDTQYF
CDR3nt: TGTGCCAGCAGTGACGATCTTTCGCAGTCTCCAGATACGCAGTATTTT
v_gene: TRBV6-4
d_gene: -
j_gene: TRBJ2-3
abundance: few

CDR3aa: CSVFDGYTF
CDR3nt: TGCAGCGTTTTTGATGGCTACACCTTC
v_gene: TRBV29-1
d_gene: -
j_gene: TRBJ1-2
abundance: few

CDR3aa: CATRSSGEYNEQFF
CDR3nt: TGTGCCACCAGGTCTAGCGGGGAGTACAATGAGCAGTTCTTC
v_gene: TRBV24-1
d_gene: TRBD2
j_gene: TRBJ2-1
abundance: -

CDR3aa: CASSVVSGGVYEQFF
CDR3nt: TGTGCCAGCAGCGTAGTTAGCGGGGGGGTTTATGAGCAGTTCTTC
v_gene: TRBV9
d_gene: TRBD2
j_gene: TRBJ2-1
abundance: -

CDR3aa: CASRDGQGGEKLFF
CDR3nt: TGTGCCAGCAGGGATGGACAGGGAGGTGAAAAACTGTTTTTT
v_gene: TRBV6-1
d_gene: TRBD1
j_gene: TRBJ1-4
abundance: few

CDR3aa: CASRSPGTGTIEAFF
CDR3nt: TGTGCCAGCAGGTCTCCCGGGACAGGGACTATAGAAGCCTTCTTT
v_gene: TRBV28
d_gene: TRBD1
j_gene: TRBJ1-1
abundance: once

CDR3aa: CASSLEATGANVLTF
CDR3nt: TGTGCCAGCAGCTTAGAGGCAACTGGGGCCAACGTCCTGACTTTC
v_gene: TRBV7-6
d_gene: -
j_gene: TRBJ2-6
abundance: few

CDR3aa: CASSLRIAVTGGTDTQYF
CDR3nt: TGTGCCAGCAGCTTAAGAATTGCAGTGACAGGGGGTACAGATACGCAGTATTTT
v_gene: TRBV7-8
d_gene: TRBD1
j_gene: TRBJ2-3
abundance: -

CDR3aa: CSAREGTRENRDISYEQYF
CDR3nt: TGCAGTGCTAGAGAGGGAACCCGGGAGAACCGGGACATTTCCTACGAGCAGTACTTC
v_gene: TRBV20-1
d_gene: -
j_gene: TRBJ2-7
abundance: few

CDR3aa: CSVKGPMNTEAFF
CDR3nt: TGCAGCGTTAAGGGGCCAATGAACACTGAAGCTTTCTTT
v_gene: TRBV29-1
d_gene: -
j_gene: TRBJ1-1
abundance: few

CDR3aa: CASSGQGLYSYEQYF
CDR3nt: TGTGCCAGCAGTGGACAGGGACTCTATTCCTACGAGCAGTACTTC
v_gene: TRBV2
d_gene: -
j_gene: TRBJ2-7
abundance: -

CDR3aa: CASSLDAETQYF
CDR3nt: TGCGCCAGCAGCTTGGACGCGGAGACCCAGTACTTC
v_gene: TRBV5-1
d_gene: -
j_gene: TRBJ2-5
abundance: many

CDR3aa: CASSWPGTDTQYF
CDR3nt: TGTGCCAGCAGTTGGCCGGGAACAGATACGCAGTATTTT
v_gene: TRBV28
d_gene: -
j_gene: TRBJ2-3
abundance: -

CDR3aa: CAWSVLERGGYTF
CDR3nt: TGTGCCTGGAGTGTCCTAGAACGAGGGGGCTACACCTTC
v_gene: TRBV30
d_gene: -
j_gene: TRBJ1-2
abundance: -

CDR3aa: CASSPNTGGGYGYTF
CDR3nt: TGCGCCAGCAGCCCGAATACAGGGGGCGGCTATGGCTACACCTTC
v_gene: TRBV4-1
d_gene: TRBD1
j_gene: TRBJ1-2
abundance: -

CDR3aa: CAISARGGGYNEQFF
CDR3nt: TGTGCCATCAGTGCCCGGGGAGGGGGTTACAATGAGCAGTTCTTC
v_gene: TRBV10-3
d_gene: -
j_gene: TRBJ2-1
abundance: -

CDR3aa: CSAGPGQYYEQYF
CDR3nt: TGCAGTGCTGGGCCGGGACAGTACTACGAGCAGTACTTC
v_gene: TRBV20-1
d_gene: TRBD1
j_gene: TRBJ2-7
abundance: few

CDR3aa: CATSPPGGAEAFF
CDR3nt: TGTGCCACCAGCCCCCCAGGGGGAGCTGAAGCTTTCTTT
v_gene: TRBV24-1
d_gene: TRBD1
j_gene: TRBJ1-1
abundance: -